This T cell receptor beta chain was retrieved from a study of T cells in Graves' hyperthyroidism and ophthalmopathy. Study overall: Prior to any treatment, at the point of initial diagnosis, peripheral blood was collected. Notes on the study in general: Blood shared most expanded thyroid clonotypes above 0.001. In validation, the model predicted ophthalmopathy. These predictions came a median about 6.2 months before onset.

RNA transcripts served as the template for amplifying TCR beta CDR3 regions. An initial round of RT-PCR targeting the TCR CDR3 relied on the HTBI primer set. TCRdb re-derived calls from the multiplex PCR reads in MiXCR, one entry per CDR3 protein. The sample carries a few hundred thousand distinct CDR3 sequences, 16% recorded once. Ophthalmopathy patients had Clinical Activity Score at least 3, NOSPECS grade at least 4, duration under 3 months. The V segment lost 4 bases and the J segment 2 bases; nucleotides outside the gene matches: 9. This CDR3 is 17 amino acids long. Looked up from germline, CDR1 is KGHDR and CDR2 is SFDVKD. The sample holds many counts of this clonotype. The target antigen is unknown.

V is TRBV24-1 and J is TRBJ2-1; 8 bases fit TRBD2. The source material was blood. The sequence was obtained from a woman in her thirties with Graves' ophthalmopathy. CDR3 nucleotide sequence: TGTGCCACCAGTGACCCTGACAGCGGGAGTACCTACAATGAGCAGTTCTTC. Translating gives CATSDPDSGSTYNEQFF.